This T cell receptor beta chain came from a study of CD8 T cells in ankylosing spondylitis. This clonotype was recorded many times. A single record per CDR3 protein comes from TCRdb applying MiXCR to the 5' RACE reads. The sample holds 150,000 to 200,000 distinct CDR3 sequences, 11% seen once. V trimming: 6 bases; J trimming: 5 bases; junction bases outside the gene matches: 5. The CDR3 has 14 amino acids. Material for sequencing was blood, either unsorted or a sorted T cell fraction (not recorded which). The chain joins TRBV12-3 or TRBV12-4 to TRBJ2-2; TRBD1 matches at 8 bases. The TCR sequence derives from a male donor with ankylosing spondylitis or in good health (not recorded which). The CDR3 region is CASRGDRRTGELFF. DNA for the CDR3: TGTGCCAGCAGGGGGGACAGGAGAACCGGGGAGCTGTTTTTT.